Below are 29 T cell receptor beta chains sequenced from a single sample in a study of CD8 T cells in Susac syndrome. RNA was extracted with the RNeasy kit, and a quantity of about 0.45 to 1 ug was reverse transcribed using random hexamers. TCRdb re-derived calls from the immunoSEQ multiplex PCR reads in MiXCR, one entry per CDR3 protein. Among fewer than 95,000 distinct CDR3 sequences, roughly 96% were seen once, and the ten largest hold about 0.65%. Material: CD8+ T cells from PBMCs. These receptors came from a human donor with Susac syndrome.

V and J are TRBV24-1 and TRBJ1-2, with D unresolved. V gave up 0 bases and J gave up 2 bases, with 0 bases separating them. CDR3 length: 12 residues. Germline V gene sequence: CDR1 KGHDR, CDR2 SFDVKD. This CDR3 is CATSDLNYGYTF. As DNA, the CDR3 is TGTGCCACCAGTGATTTGAACTATGGCTACACCTTC.

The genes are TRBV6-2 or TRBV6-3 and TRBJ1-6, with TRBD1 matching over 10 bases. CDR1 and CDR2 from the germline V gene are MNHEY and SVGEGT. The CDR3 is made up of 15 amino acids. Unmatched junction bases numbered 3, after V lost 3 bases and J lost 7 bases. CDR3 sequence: CASSYGGQGNSPLHF. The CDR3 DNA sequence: TGTGCCAGCAGTTATGGGGGACAGGGGAATTCACCCCTCCACTTT.

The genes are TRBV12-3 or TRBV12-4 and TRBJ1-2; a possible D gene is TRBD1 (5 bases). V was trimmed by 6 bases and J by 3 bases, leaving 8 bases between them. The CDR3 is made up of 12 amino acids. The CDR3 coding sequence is TGTGCCAGCAGCCGAGGGGACTATGGCTACACCTTC. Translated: CASSRGDYGYTF.

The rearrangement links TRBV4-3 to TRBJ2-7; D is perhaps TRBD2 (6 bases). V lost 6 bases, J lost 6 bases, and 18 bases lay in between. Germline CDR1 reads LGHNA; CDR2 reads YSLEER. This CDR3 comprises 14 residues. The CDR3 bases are TGCGCCAGCAGTTTTTCAGGGACTGCGTCCGAGCAGTACTTC. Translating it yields CASSFSGTASEQYF.

This CDR3 is CASSQSIVDYEQYF. CDR3 DNA: TGCGCCAGCAGCCAATCCATCGTTGACTACGAGCAGTACTTC. The chain has TRBV4-3 and TRBJ2-7; D gene unclear. The ends were cut back, 2 bases at V and 3 bases at J, with 11 bases in the middle. The germline V gene encodes CDR1 LGHNA and CDR2 YSLEER. The CDR3 is 14 amino acids.

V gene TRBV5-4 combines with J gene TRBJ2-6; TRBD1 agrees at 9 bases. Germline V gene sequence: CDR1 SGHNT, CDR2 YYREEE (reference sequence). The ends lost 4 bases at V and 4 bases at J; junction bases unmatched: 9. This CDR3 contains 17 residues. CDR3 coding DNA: TGTGCCAGCAGCCGGGACAGGGCGCCTGGCGGGGCCAACGTCCTGACTTTC. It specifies CASSRDRAPGGANVLTF.

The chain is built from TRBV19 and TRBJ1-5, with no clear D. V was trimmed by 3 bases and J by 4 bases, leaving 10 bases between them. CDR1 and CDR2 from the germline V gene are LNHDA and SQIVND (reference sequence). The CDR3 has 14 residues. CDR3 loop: CASSMVQANQPQHF. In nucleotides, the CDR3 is TGTGCCAGTAGTATGGTGCAGGCTAATCAGCCCCAGCATTTT.

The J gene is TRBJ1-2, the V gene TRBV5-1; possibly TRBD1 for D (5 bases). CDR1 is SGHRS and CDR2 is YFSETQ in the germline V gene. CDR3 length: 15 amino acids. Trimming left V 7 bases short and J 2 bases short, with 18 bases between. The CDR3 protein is CASRTSATDNYGYTF. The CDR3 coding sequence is TGCGCCAGCCGTACGTCCGCGACAGACAACTATGGCTACACCTTC.

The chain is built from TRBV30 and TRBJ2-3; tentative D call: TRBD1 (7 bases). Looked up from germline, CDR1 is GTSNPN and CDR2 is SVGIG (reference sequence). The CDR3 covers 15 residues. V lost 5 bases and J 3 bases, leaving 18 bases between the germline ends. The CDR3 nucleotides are TGTGCCTGGGCACCCCCAGGGGGGACAACAGATACGCAGTATTTT. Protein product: CAWAPPGGTTDTQYF.

The CDR3 nucleotides read TGTGCCTGGAGACCCCCGGGGACGAACACTGAAGCTTTCTTT. Its translation: CAWRPPGTNTEAFF. V and J are TRBV30 and TRBJ1-1, with D tentatively TRBD1 (5 bases). Germline CDR1 is GTSNPN and CDR2 is SVGIG (reference sequence). The CDR3 length is 14 residues. The germline V and J ends were trimmed by 3 bases and 1 base, with 12 bases remaining between them.

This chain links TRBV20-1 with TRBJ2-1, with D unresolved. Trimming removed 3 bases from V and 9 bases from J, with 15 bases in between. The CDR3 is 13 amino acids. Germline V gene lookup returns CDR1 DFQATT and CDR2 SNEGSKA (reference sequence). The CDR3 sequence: CSASPSEGIEQFF. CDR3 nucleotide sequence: TGCAGTGCTAGCCCCTCGGAAGGGATTGAGCAGTTCTTC.

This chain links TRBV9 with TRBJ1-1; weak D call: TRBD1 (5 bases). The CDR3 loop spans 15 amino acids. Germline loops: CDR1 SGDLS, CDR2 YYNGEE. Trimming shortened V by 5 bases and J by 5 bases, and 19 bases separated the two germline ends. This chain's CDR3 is CASRNPDSTSTEAFF. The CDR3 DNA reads TGTGCCAGCAGGAACCCCGACAGTACGTCGACTGAAGCTTTCTTT.

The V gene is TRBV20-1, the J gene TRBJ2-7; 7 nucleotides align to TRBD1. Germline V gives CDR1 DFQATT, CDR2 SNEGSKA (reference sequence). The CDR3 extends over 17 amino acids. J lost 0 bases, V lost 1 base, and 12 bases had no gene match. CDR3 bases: TGCAGTGCTAGAGGGGGAGCTACAGGGGCCAGCTCCTACGAGCAGTACTTC. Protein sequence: CSARGGATGASSYEQYF.

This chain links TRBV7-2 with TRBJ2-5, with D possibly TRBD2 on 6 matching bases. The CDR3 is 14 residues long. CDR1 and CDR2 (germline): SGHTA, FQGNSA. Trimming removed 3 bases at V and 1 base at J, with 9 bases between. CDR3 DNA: TGTGCCAGCAGCTTTCCGGGACTCCAAGAGACCCAGTACTTC. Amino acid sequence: CASSFPGLQETQYF.

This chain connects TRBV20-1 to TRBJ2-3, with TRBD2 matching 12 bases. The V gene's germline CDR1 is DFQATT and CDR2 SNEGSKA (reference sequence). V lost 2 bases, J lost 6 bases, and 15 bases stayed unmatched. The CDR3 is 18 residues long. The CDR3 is CSARISSGGASDRDTQYF. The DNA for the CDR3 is TGCAGTGCTAGAATTTCTAGCGGGGGGGCTTCCGATCGGGATACGCAGTATTTT.

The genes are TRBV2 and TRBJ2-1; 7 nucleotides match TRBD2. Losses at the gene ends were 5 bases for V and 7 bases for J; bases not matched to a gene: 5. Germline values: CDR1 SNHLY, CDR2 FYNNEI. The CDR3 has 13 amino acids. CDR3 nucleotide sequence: TGTGCCAGCAGTCTACTGGGGGGGAATGAGCAGTTCTTC. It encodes CASSLLGGNEQFF.

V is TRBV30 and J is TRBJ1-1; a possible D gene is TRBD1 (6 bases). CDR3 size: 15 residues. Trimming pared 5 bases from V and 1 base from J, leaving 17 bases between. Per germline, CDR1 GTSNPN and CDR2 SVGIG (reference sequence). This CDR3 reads CAWGSWGGANTEAFF. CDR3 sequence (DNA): TGTGCCTGGGGCTCCTGGGGGGGGGCGAACACTGAAGCTTTCTTT.

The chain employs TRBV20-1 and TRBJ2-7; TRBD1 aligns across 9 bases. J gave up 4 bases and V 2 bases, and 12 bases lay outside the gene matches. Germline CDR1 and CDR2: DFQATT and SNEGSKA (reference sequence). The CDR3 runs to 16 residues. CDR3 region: CSARSPAGTGSYEQYF. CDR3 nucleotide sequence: TGCAGTGCTAGATCCCCTGCCGGGACAGGGTCATACGAGCAGTACTTC.

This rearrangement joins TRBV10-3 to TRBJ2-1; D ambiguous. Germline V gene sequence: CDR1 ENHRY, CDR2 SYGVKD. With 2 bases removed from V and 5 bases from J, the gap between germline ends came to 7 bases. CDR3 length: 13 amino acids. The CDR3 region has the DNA TGTGCCATCAGTGAGCCCAGTAACAATGAGCAGTTCTTC. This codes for CAISEPSNNEQFF.

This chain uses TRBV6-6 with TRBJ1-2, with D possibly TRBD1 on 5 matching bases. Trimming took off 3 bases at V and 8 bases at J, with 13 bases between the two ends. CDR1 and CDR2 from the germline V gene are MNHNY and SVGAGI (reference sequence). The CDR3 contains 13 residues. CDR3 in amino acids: CASSYVQGWGYTF. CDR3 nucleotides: TGTGCCAGCAGTTATGTGCAGGGATGGGGCTACACCTTC.

For the CDR3, the DNA is TGCAGTGCTACTAGCGGGGGGGCCTCAGAGACCCAGTACTTC. Translated: CSATSGGASETQYF. V and J are TRBV20-1 and TRBJ2-5; 12 positions agree with TRBD2. V dropped 4 bases and J dropped 4; count of bases not matched to a gene: 4. This CDR3 region has 14 residues. Germline V gene lookup returns CDR1 DFQATT and CDR2 SNEGSKA (reference sequence).

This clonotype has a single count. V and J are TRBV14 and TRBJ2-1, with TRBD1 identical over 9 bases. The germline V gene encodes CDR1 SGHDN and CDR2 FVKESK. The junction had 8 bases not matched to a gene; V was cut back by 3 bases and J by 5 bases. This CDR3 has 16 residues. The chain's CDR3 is CASSQGGTGWNNEQFF. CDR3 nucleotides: TGTGCCAGCAGCCAGGGGGGGACAGGGTGGAACAATGAGCAGTTCTTC.

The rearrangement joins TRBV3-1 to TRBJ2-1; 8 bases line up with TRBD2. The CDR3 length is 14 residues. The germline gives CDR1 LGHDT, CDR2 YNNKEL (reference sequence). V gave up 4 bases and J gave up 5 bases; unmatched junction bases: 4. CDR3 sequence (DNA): TGTGCCAGCAGCCGACGGGGGGGCGACAATGAGCAGTTCTTC. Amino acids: CASSRRGGDNEQFF.

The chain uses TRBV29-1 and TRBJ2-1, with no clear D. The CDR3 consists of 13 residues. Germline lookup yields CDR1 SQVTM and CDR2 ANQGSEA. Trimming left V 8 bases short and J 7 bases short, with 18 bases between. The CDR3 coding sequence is TGCAGCTCAAGCAGACTTAACGGTAATGAGCAGTTCTTC. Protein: CSSSRLNGNEQFF.

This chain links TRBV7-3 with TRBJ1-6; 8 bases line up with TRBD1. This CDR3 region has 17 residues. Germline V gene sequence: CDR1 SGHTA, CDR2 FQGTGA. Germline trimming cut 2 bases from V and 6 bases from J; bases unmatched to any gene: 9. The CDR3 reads CASSLSPQGAGNSPLHF. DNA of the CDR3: TGTGCCAGCAGCTTATCCCCGCAGGGGGCGGGTAATTCACCCCTCCACTTT.

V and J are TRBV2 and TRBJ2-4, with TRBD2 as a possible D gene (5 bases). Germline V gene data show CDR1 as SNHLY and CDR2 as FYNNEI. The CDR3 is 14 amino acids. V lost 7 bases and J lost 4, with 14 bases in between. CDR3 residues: CASTAGSGKNIQYF. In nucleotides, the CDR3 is TGTGCCAGCACCGCGGGTAGTGGAAAAAACATTCAGTACTTC.

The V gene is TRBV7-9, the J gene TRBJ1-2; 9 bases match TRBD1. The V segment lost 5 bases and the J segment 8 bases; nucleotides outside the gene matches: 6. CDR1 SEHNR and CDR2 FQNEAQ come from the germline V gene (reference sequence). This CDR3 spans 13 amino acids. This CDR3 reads CASSAQGAWGYTF. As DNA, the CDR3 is TGTGCCAGCAGCGCACAGGGGGCGTGGGGCTACACCTTC.

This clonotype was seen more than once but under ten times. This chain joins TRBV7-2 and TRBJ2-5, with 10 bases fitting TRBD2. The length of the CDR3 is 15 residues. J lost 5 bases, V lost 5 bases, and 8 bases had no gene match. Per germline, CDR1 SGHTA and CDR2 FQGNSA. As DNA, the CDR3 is TGTGCCAGCAGCCCACGGGCTAGCGGGGGCGAGACCCAGTACTTC. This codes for CASSPRASGGETQYF.

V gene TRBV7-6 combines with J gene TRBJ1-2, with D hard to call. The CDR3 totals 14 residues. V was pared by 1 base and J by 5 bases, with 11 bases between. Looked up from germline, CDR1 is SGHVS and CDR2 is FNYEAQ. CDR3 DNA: TGTGCCAGCAGCTTAGGTGACGGGGAATATGGCTACACCTTC. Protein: CASSLGDGEYGYTF.